A single T cell receptor (beta chain) is shown here with its context. This specimen belongs to a study of blood T cell repertoires in COVID-19. Overall study context: COVID-19 samples, acute and convalescent, were from the United States, Italy and Spain. T cells, B-cell-depleted T cells, or PBMCs provided the cDNA or gDNA that served as material.

Original data processing: Nucleated cell counts were estimated from reference gene primer amplification. Profiled with immunoSEQ multiplex PCR; TCRdb holds only in-frame clones, not every one. Clonal size and the V and J genes are those of that table, whereas D and trimming came from the DNA. The table lists tens of thousands of clones, 88% of them singletons. Germline V gene lookup returns CDR1 SGDLS and CDR2 YYNGEE. Trimming cost V 0 bases and J 2 bases, with 7 bases left between them. CDR3 length: 14 residues. The chain recombines TRBV9 with TRBJ2-3; D is possibly TRBD2 (5 bases). This clonotype was obtained from a man aged 50 to 59 with active COVID-19. Source material: peripheral blood. CDR3 sequence reads: CASSVEGATDTQYF. The CDR3 DNA sequence: TGTGCCAGCAGCGTAGAGGGAGCCACAGATACGCAGTATTTT.